This TCR beta chain was sequenced during a study of cytomegalovirus exposure and HLA in healthy donors. The PCR ran on 60 Vbeta and 13 Jbeta primers. Sequenced by immunoSEQ multiplex PCR; TCRdb stores in-frame clones only, minus some. Here the sample spans under 200,000 clones, roughly 70% being singletons. CDR3 size: 14 residues. V shed 6 bases, J shed 7 bases, and the junction held 7 bases outside the gene matches. CDR1 and CDR2 (germline): MNHNY, SVGAGI (reference sequence). The chain combines TRBV6-6 with TRBJ1-2; 11 bases map to TRBD1. The sample taken for sequencing was PBMCs. The source is a woman in her thirties in good health and CMV-seronegative. CDR3 in amino acids: CASRKDRGLAGYTF. The DNA of the CDR3 is TGTGCCAGCAGAAAGGACAGGGGGCTCGCTGGCTACACCTTC.